The next 21 T cell receptor beta chains were all read from a single sample in a study of T cells after yellow fever vaccination. From the 5' RACE reads, TCRdb called clonotypes with MiXCR, one entry per CDR3 protein. The sample shows under 500,000 distinct CDR3 sequences, around 20% of them seen only once. Sequencing used PBMCs, obtained before the yellow fever booster vaccination. Source of these receptors: a man between 18 and 29 years old who received the YFV17D yellow fever vaccine.

This clonotype was found a few times. V and J are TRBV20-1 and TRBJ1-3; D is uncertain. The germline V and J ends were trimmed by 1 base and 1 base, with 11 bases remaining between them. There are 15 residues in the CDR3. The germline CDR1 and CDR2 sequences are DFQATT and SNEGSKA (reference sequence). Written as DNA, the CDR3 is TGCAGTGCTAGAGCGTCAGACGCGTCTGGAAACACCATATATTTT. Its protein product is CSARASDASGNTIYF.

This clonotype was picked up many times. The chain recombines TRBV7-3 with TRBJ2-2, with 7 nucleotides matching TRBD1. Germline V gene sequence: CDR1 SGHTA, CDR2 FQGTGA. The CDR3 sequence is 15 residues long. Losses at the gene ends were 5 bases for V and 6 bases for J; bases not matched to a gene: 9. CDR3 coding DNA: TGTGCCAGCAGCCGGGGACAGTCTAATTCCGGGGAGCTGTTTTTT. Residues: CASSRGQSNSGELFF. Complete variable domain (other parts from reference TRBV7-3 and TRBJ2-2): GAGVSQTPSNKVTEKGKYVELRCDPISGHTALYWYRQSLGQGPEFLIYFQGTGAADDSGLPNDRFFAVRPEGSVSTLKIQRTERGDSAVYLCASSRGQSNSGELFFGEGSRLTVL.

The V gene is TRBV12-3 or TRBV12-4, the J gene TRBJ2-3, with D perhaps TRBD2 (5 bases). Trimming took off 5 bases at V and 0 bases at J, with 9 bases between the two ends. The CDR3 is 14 residues long. The chain's CDR3 is CASSGLSSTDTQYF. CDR3 DNA sequence: TGTGCCAGCAGTGGACTTTCCAGCACAGATACGCAGTATTTT.

The chain is built from TRBV4-1 and TRBJ2-7, with TRBD1 matching 7 bases. CDR3 length equals 15 residues. Germline loops: CDR1 MGHRA, CDR2 YSYEKL. Trimming took 2 bases from V and 2 from J; bases not matched to a gene: 6. In DNA, the CDR3 is TGCGCCAGCAGCCAACCTACAGGGGCCACCTACGAGCAGTACTTC. Residues: CASSQPTGATYEQYF.

This clonotype was found a few times. The gene calls are TRBV7-2 and TRBJ2-7, with D unresolved. Germline CDR1 reads SGHTA; CDR2 reads FQGNSA. The CDR3 extends over 14 amino acids. Trimming shortened V by 2 bases and J by 0 bases, and 8 bases separated the two germline ends. The CDR3 here is CASSLMWDSYEQYF. Written as DNA, the CDR3 is TGTGCCAGCAGCTTAATGTGGGACTCCTACGAGCAGTACTTC.

CDR3 in DNA: TGTGCCAGCAGCCCATCGGCAGGGGTCAATGAGCAGTTCTTC. Its protein product is CASSPSAGVNEQFF. The gene calls are TRBV7-2 and TRBJ2-1, with D possibly TRBD1 on 6 matching bases. The CDR3 length is 14 residues. Trimming removed 5 bases at V and 6 bases at J, with 14 bases between. Germline CDR1 SGHTA, CDR2 FQGNSA.

The chain couples TRBV6-2 or TRBV6-3 to TRBJ2-3; D is uncertain. Per the germline V gene, CDR1 is MNHEY and CDR2 is SVGEGT. Deletions cut 6 bases from V and 10 bases from J, with 20 bases between. The CDR3 extends over 14 amino acids. CDR3 amino acids: CASSSSLITPSQYF. CDR3 nucleotides: TGTGCCAGCAGCTCCTCACTAATTACCCCATCGCAGTATTTT.

This clonotype appeared a few times. V gene TRBV29-1 combines with J gene TRBJ2-1, with D perhaps TRBD1 (5 bases). In germline, CDR1 is SQVTM, CDR2 ANQGSEA. The germline V and J ends were trimmed by 4 bases and 10 bases, with 8 bases remaining between them. CDR3 length: 10 residues. Here the CDR3 reads CSVVNREQFF. The CDR3 bases are TGCAGCGTTGTTAACAGGGAGCAGTTCTTC.

This clonotype appeared once. The rearrangement joins TRBV4-3 to TRBJ1-5; 7 nucleotides match TRBD1. The trim removed 4 bases at V and 1 base at J, leaving 7 bases unmatched. Germline V gene sequence: CDR1 LGHNA, CDR2 YSLEER. This CDR3 is 16 amino acids long. CDR3 in amino acids: CASSPRAGGSNQPQHF. CDR3 coding DNA: TGCGCCAGCAGCCCCAGAGCAGGGGGAAGCAATCAGCCCCAGCATTTT.

This clonotype occurred a few times. V and J are TRBV28 and TRBJ1-5; perhaps TRBD1 as D (5 bases). Trimming shortened V by 4 bases and J by 7 bases, and 17 bases separated the two germline ends. Germline loops: CDR1 MDHEN, CDR2 SYDVKM. The CDR3 loop spans 15 amino acids. CDR3 in DNA: TGTGCCAGCAGTTCCCTTACAGGAGGGTTCCAGCCCCAGCATTTT. This encodes CASSSLTGGFQPQHF.

The table lists this clonotype with a few counts. V is TRBV20-1 and J is TRBJ2-3; perhaps TRBD2 as D (6 bases). V lost 5 bases and J 6 bases, leaving 18 bases between the germline ends. The CDR3 is 14 amino acids. Germline V CDR1 and CDR2: DFQATT, SNEGSKA (reference sequence). As DNA, the CDR3 is TGCAGTGCTTCACTACGCAGACGGGGGGATACGCAGTATTTT. Residues: CSASLRRRGDTQYF.

The rearrangement links TRBV4-3 to TRBJ1-4, with a weak D call TRBD1 (5 bases). Trimming pared 0 bases from V and 7 bases from J, leaving 15 bases between. This CDR3 has 16 residues. Germline V gene lookup returns CDR1 LGHNA and CDR2 YSLEER. The CDR3 nucleotides read TGCGCCAGCAGCCAAGAAGGAACCCCGGGGGGTGAAAAACTGTTTTTT. Residues: CASSQEGTPGGEKLFF.

This clonotype was picked up a small number of times. The gene calls are TRBV7-3 and TRBJ2-5; 8 nucleotides line up with TRBD2. J gave up 5 bases and V 3 bases, and 5 bases lay outside the gene matches. Germline CDR1 is SGHTA and CDR2 is FQGTGA. The CDR3 extends over 14 amino acids. Written as DNA, the CDR3 is TGTGCCAGCAGCTTTGGCGGGGGGAGGGAGACCCAGTACTTC. Translating it yields CASSFGGGRETQYF.

The chain has TRBV4-3 and TRBJ2-1, with 12 bases aligning to TRBD2. The ends lost 0 bases at V and 1 base at J; junction bases unmatched: 10. CDR1 and CDR2 (germline): LGHNA, YSLEER. The CDR3 length is 20 residues. CDR3 DNA: TGCGCCAGCAGCCAAGATATTGGGCTAGCGGGGGGGATGTCCTACAATGAGCAGTTCTTC. Encoded protein: CASSQDIGLAGGMSYNEQFF.

The table lists this clonotype with a few counts. The genes are TRBV4-2 and TRBJ1-1; D possibly corresponds to TRBD1 (5 bases). Trimming took off 1 base at V and 5 bases at J, with 11 bases between the two ends. Germline V gene sequence: CDR1 LGHNA, CDR2 YNFKEQ. The CDR3 length is 14 residues. CDR3 in DNA: TGTGCCAGCAGCCAAGCGGGAGGGGTGACTGAAGCTTTCTTT. It translates to CASSQAGGVTEAFF.

The CDR3, as DNA: TGCGCCAGCAGCTTGGCGGGGGGCGCGAGGACTGAAGCTTTCTTT. It translates to CASSLAGGARTEAFF. The chain links TRBV5-1 to TRBJ1-1, with D perhaps matching TRBD1 (6 bases). Germline V gene data show CDR1 as SGHRS and CDR2 as YFSETQ. The CDR3 contains 15 residues. V was pared by 0 bases and J by 5 bases, with 14 bases between.

There are a few counts of this clonotype. This chain links TRBV11-2 with TRBJ2-5; no definite D call. The ends were cut back, 6 bases at V and 4 bases at J, with 12 bases in the middle. The CDR3 runs to 13 residues. Germline V CDR1 and CDR2: SGHAT, FQNNGV. The CDR3 loop reads CASSSQPGETQYF. The CDR3 nucleotides read TGTGCCAGCAGTTCGCAACCGGGAGAGACCCAGTACTTC.

The chain has TRBV10-3 and TRBJ2-3; either TRBD1 or TRBD2 may fit D (6 bases each). Germline assignment: CDR1 ENHRY and CDR2 SYGVKD. The CDR3 length is 16 residues. Trimming stripped 5 bases from V and 3 bases from J, with 18 bases between. This chain's CDR3 is CAISLSRGRITDTQYF. In DNA form, the CDR3 reads TGTGCCATCAGTTTAAGCCGGGGGCGCATTACAGATACGCAGTATTTT.

The chain joins TRBV11-2 to TRBJ2-7; 7 bases line up with TRBD1. CDR1 is SGHAT and CDR2 is FQNNGV in the germline V gene. CDR3 length: 14 residues. Trimming took 4 bases from V and 3 from J; bases not matched to a gene: 6. DNA of the CDR3: TGTGCCAGCAGCTCGGCCGGGACAGACTACGAGCAGTACTTC. Translation: CASSSAGTDYEQYF.

The chain links TRBV7-2 to TRBJ1-5, with D unresolved. CDR1 and CDR2 from the germline V gene are SGHTA and FQGNSA. Trimming cost V 3 bases and J 3 bases, with 3 bases left between them. This CDR3 comprises 12 residues. The CDR3 loop reads CASSFANQPQHF. DNA of the CDR3: TGTGCCAGCAGCTTTGCCAATCAGCCCCAGCATTTT.

The gene calls are TRBV6-6 and TRBJ1-3, with D maybe TRBD1 (5 bases). The V and J ends lost 7 bases and 2 bases respectively, with 21 bases between them. The CDR3 loop spans 17 amino acids. In germline, CDR1 is MNHNY, CDR2 SVGAGI (reference sequence). This CDR3 is CASNDGGARFAGNTIYF. CDR3 DNA sequence: TGTGCCAGCAATGACGGAGGGGCAAGATTTGCTGGAAACACCATATATTTT.